This T cell receptor beta chain was identified during a study of blood T cells in healthy people across ages. The second PCR ran about 6 to 11 cycles with a sample-barcoded 5' primer and J-beta primers. TCRdb passed the 5' RACE reads through MiXCR, listing each CDR3 protein once. The sample lists about 600,000 distinct CDR3 sequences; around 48% were seen once. This clonotype has ten or more counts. The antigen remains unidentified. Broader study findings: Since the PBMCs were unsorted, naive and antigen-experienced cells could not be conclusively compared. Possibly confounding the expanded clonotype changes was the fact that donor CMV status was unknown. A roughly linear age-dependent decrease characterized TCR beta diversity per million T cells. Diversity figures derived from one million T cells were judged to underestimate the true value.

This CDR3 region has 13 residues. CDR1 and CDR2 from the germline V gene are SQVTM and ANQGSEA. V lost 3 bases, J lost 4 bases, and 12 bases lay in between. The sample taken for sequencing was blood. The origin of this receptor is a man older than 75 in good health. The chain recombines TRBV29-1 with TRBJ2-5; TRBD1 might be the D (5 bases). CDR3 sequence: CSVDRVTGETQYF. CDR3 nucleotides: TGCAGCGTTGACAGGGTTACCGGAGAGACCCAGTACTTC.